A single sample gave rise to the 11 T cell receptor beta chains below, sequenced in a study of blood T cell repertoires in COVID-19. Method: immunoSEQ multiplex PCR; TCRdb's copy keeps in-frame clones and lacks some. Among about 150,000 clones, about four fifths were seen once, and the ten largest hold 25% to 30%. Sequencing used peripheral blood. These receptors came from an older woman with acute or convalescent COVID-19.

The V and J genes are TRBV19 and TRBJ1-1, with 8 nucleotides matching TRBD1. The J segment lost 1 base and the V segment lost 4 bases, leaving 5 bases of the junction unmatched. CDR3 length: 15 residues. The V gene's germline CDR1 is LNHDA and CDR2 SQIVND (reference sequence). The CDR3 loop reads CASSTTGGKNTEAFF. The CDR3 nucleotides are TGTGCCAGTAGTACAACAGGGGGAAAGAACACTGAAGCTTTCTTT.

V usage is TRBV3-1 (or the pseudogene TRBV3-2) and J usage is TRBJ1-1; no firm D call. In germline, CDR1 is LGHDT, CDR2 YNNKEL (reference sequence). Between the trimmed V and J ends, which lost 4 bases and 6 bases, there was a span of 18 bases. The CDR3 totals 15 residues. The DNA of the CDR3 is TGTGCCAGCAGCCCTCTACTCCCCCCGAGGCCTGAAGCTTTCTTT. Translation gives CASSPLLPPRPEAFF.

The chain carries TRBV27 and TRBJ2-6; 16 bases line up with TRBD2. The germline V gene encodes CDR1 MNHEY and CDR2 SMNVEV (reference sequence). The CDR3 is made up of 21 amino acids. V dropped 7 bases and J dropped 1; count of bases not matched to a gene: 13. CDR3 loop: CASTPLGLAGGPRSGANVLTF. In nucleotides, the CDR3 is TGTGCCAGCACTCCCCTGGGACTAGCGGGGGGGCCGAGGTCTGGGGCCAACGTCCTGACTTTC.

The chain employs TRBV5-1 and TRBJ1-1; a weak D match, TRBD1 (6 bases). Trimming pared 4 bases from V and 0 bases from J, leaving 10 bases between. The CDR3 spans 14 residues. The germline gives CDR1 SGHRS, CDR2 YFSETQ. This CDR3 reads CASSQTGVNTEAFF. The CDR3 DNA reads TGCGCCAGCAGCCAGACAGGAGTGAACACTGAAGCTTTCTTT. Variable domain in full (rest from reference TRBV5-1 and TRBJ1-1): KAGVTQTPRYLIKTRGQQVTLSCSPISGHRSVSWYQQTPGQGLQFLFEYFSETQRNKGNFPGRFSGRQFSNSRSEMNVSTLELGDSALYLCASSQTGVNTEAFFGQGTRLTVV.

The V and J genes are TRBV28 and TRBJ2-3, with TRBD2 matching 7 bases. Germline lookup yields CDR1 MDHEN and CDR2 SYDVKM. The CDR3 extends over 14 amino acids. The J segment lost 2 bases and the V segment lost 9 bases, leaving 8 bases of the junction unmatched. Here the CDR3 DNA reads TGTGCCAGTAGGGAGGGACTTAACACAGATACGCAGTATTTT. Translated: CASREGLNTDTQYF.

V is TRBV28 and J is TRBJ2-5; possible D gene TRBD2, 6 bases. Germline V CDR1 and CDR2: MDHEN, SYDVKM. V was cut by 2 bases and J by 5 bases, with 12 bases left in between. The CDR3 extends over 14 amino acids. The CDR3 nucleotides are TGTGCCAGCAGTTTAGGCGGGGCCCAGGAGACCCAGTACTTC. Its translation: CASSLGGAQETQYF. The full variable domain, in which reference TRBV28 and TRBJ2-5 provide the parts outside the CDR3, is DVKVTQSSRYLVKRTGEKVFLECVQDMDHENMFWYRQDPGLGLRLIYFSYDVKMKEKGDIPEGYSVSREKKERFSLILESASTNQTSMYLCASSLGGAQETQYFGPGTRLLVL.

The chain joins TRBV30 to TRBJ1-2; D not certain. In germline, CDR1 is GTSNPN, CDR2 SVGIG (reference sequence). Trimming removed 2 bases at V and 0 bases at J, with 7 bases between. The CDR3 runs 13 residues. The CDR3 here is CAWSYGPNYGYTF. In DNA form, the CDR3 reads TGTGCCTGGAGTTATGGGCCTAACTATGGCTACACCTTC.

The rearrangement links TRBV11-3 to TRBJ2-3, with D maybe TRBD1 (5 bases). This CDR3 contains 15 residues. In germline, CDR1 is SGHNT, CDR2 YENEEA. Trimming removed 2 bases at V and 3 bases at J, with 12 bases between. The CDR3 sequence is CASSLQGHSTDTQYF. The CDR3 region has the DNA TGTGCCAGCAGCTTACAGGGCCACTCAACAGATACGCAGTATTTT.

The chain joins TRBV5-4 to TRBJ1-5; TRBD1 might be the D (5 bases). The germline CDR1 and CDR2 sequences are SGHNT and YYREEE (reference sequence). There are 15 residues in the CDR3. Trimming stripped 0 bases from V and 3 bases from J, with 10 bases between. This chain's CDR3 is CASSLGPGSNQPQHF. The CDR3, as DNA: TGTGCCAGCAGCTTGGGGCCAGGGTCCAATCAGCCCCAGCATTTT.

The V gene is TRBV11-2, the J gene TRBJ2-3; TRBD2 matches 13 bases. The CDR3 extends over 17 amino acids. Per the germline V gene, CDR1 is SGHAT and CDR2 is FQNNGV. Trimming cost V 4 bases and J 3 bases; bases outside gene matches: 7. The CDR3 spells CASSSSLLAGGTDTQYF. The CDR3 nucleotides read TGTGCCAGCAGCTCCTCTTTACTAGCGGGGGGGACAGATACGCAGTATTTT.

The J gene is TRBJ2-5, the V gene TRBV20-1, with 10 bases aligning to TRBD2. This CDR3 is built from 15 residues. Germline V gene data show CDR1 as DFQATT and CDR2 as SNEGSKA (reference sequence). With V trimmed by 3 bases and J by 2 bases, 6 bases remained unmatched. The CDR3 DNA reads TGCAGTGCTAGTGTAGCGGGGGGCGTACAAGAGACCCAGTACTTC. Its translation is CSASVAGGVQETQYF.